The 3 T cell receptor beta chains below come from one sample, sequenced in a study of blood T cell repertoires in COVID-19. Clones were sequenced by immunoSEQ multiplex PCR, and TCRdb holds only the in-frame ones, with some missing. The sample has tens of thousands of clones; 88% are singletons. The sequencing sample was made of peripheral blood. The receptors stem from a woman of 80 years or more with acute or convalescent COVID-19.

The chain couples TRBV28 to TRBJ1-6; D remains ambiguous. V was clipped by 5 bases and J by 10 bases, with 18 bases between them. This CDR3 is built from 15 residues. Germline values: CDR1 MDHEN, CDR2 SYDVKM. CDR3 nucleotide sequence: TGTGCCAGCAGTCCCGGAGTCGGTGTGAGGTCACCCCTCCACTTT. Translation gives CASSPGVGVRSPLHF.

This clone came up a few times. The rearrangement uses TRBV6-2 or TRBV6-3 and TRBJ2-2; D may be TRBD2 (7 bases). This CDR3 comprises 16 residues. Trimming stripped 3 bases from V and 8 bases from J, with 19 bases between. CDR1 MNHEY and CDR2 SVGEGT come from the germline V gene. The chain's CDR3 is CASSYVEGGPGGELFF. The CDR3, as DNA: TGTGCCAGCAGTTATGTTGAGGGGGGGCCCGGAGGGGAGCTGTTTTTT.

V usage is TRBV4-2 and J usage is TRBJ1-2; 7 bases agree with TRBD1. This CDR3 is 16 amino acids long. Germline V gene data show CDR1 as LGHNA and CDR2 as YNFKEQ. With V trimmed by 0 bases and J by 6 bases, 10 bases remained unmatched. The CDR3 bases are TGTGCCAGCAGCCAAGATAGAATGGACAGGATCAATGGCTACACCTTC. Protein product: CASSQDRMDRINGYTF.